Shown below are 25 T cell receptor beta chains from a single sample sequenced in a study of T-cell memory formation after mild COVID-19. TCRdb processed the 5' RACE reads anew with MiXCR; each CDR3 protein has one entry. The table lists fewer than 550,000 distinct CDR3 sequences, 20% of them singletons, with roughly 8% in the top ten. Material: PBMCs or a T cell subset sorted from them (not recorded which). The source is an adult woman who had mild COVID-19 (a few samples of this study predate the infection). Cell type and time point are not known.

This clonotype was found a few times. V and J are TRBV6-5 and TRBJ1-1; D gene unclear. This CDR3 comprises 12 residues. Per the germline V gene, CDR1 is MNHEY and CDR2 is SVGAGI. V was pared by 6 bases and J by 10 bases, with 15 bases between. This CDR3 reads CASSTGSGGAFF. DNA for the CDR3: TGTGCCAGCAGCACTGGGTCAGGTGGAGCTTTCTTT.

The V gene is TRBV15, the J gene TRBJ2-2; the match to TRBD1 covers 7 bases. V shed 0 bases and J 6 bases; nucleotides not matched to a gene: 1. The CDR3 is 14 amino acids. CDR1 LNHNV and CDR2 YYDKDF come from the germline V gene (reference sequence). CDR3: CATSRDQGAGELFF. The CDR3 nucleotides are TGTGCCACCAGCAGAGATCAGGGGGCCGGGGAGCTGTTTTTT.

This clonotype has ten or more counts. The chain has TRBV7-3 and TRBJ1-5, with D maybe TRBD1 (6 bases). From germline, CDR1 is SGHTA and CDR2 FQGTGA. The CDR3 spans 13 residues. Trimming stripped 6 bases from V and 3 bases from J, with 9 bases between. The CDR3 spells CASSQGINQPQHF. The CDR3 DNA follows: TGTGCCAGCAGTCAGGGGATCAATCAGCCCCAGCATTTT.

This clonotype appeared a few times. The J gene is TRBJ1-1, the V gene TRBV7-9, with 9 bases that match TRBD1. The CDR3 is made up of 15 amino acids. Looked up from germline, CDR1 is SEHNR and CDR2 is FQNEAQ (reference sequence). Trimming removed 5 bases from V and 6 bases from J; junction bases left unmatched: 10. The DNA of the CDR3 is TGTGCCAGCAGCCACGAGGGACAGGGTCCCCCTGAAGCTTTCTTT. Translating it yields CASSHEGQGPPEAFF.

This clonotype showed up just a few times. This CDR3 is CASSQDQGGYYGYTF. CDR3 coding DNA: TGCGCCAGCAGCCAAGATCAGGGGGGTTACTATGGCTACACCTTC. This chain links TRBV4-1 with TRBJ1-2; 7 bases agree with TRBD1. Germline CDR1 is MGHRA and CDR2 is YSYEKL. The V segment lost 0 bases and the J segment 3 bases; nucleotides outside the gene matches: 4. The CDR3 has 15 residues.

The chain links TRBV20-1 to TRBJ1-3, with D possibly matching TRBD1 (5 bases). Trimming stripped 5 bases from V and 5 bases from J, with 25 bases between. CDR3 length: 17 amino acids. From germline, CDR1 is DFQATT and CDR2 SNEGSKA (reference sequence). The CDR3 nucleotides are TGCAGTGCTCCTAAAACTGGCCCCGGGGGAGGGCGAAACACCATATATTTT. This codes for CSAPKTGPGGGRNTIYF.

This clonotype was found many times. The rearrangement uses TRBV5-1 and TRBJ2-5; D is perhaps TRBD2 (7 bases). The CDR3 is made up of 14 amino acids. CDR1 is SGHRS and CDR2 is YFSETQ in the germline V gene. V lost 4 bases to trimming and J lost 4 bases, with 14 bases between them. The CDR3 bases are TGCGCCAGCAGCCAAGGGGGGGCCGGAGAGACCCAGTACTTC. It encodes CASSQGGAGETQYF.

This clonotype was counted a few times. The chain carries TRBV3-1 and TRBJ1-1, with a possible D match to TRBD1 (5 bases). CDR1 is LGHDT and CDR2 is YNNKEL in the germline V gene (reference sequence). The length of the CDR3 is 13 residues. The germline V and J ends were trimmed by 11 bases and 1 base, with 14 bases remaining between them. The CDR3: CACGPTANTEAFF. Here the CDR3 DNA reads TGTGCCTGCGGGCCGACAGCGAACACTGAAGCTTTCTTT.

The gene calls are TRBV4-1 and TRBJ2-1; a possible D gene is TRBD1 (6 bases). The CDR3 has 17 amino acids. With 1 base removed from V and 3 bases from J, the gap between germline ends came to 16 bases. Germline loops: CDR1 MGHRA, CDR2 YSYEKL. CDR3 sequence (DNA): TGCGCCAGCAGCCAAGGTTCGGCAGGGGTCAACTACAATGAGCAGTTCTTC. This translates into CASSQGSAGVNYNEQFF.

This clonotype was observed a handful of times. The chain recombines TRBV4-1 with TRBJ1-1, with D possibly being TRBD1 (5 bases). The V end lost 4 bases, the J end lost 7 bases, and 13 bases lay between the germline ends. The CDR3 has 13 residues. Looked up from germline, CDR1 is MGHRA and CDR2 is YSYEKL. In DNA form, the CDR3 reads TGCGCCAGCAGCCCAATGCGGGGGGATGAAGCTTTCTTT. Its protein is CASSPMRGDEAFF.

The gene calls are TRBV6-5 and TRBJ2-7; 7 bases map to TRBD1. The CDR3 covers 13 residues. J lost 7 bases, V lost 5 bases, and 8 bases had no gene match. Germline assignment: CDR1 MNHEY and CDR2 SVGAGI. DNA for the CDR3: TGTGCCAGCAGTCGAGACAGGGTGGGGGAGCAGTACTTC. Translated: CASSRDRVGEQYF.

This clonotype was counted only a few times. The chain carries TRBV7-7 and TRBJ2-3; 11 bases match TRBD2. The germline V gene has CDR1 SSHAT and CDR2 FNYEAQ (reference sequence). V trimming: 5 bases; J trimming: 4 bases; junction bases outside the gene matches: 8. CDR3 length: 16 amino acids. The CDR3 DNA sequence: TGTGCCAGCAGCCCAGGGACTAGCGGAGCCCCAGATACGCAGTATTTT. The encoded protein is CASSPGTSGAPDTQYF.

This clonotype was seen a few times. The rearrangement uses TRBV5-1 and TRBJ2-7; a weak D match, TRBD1 (6 bases). The CDR3 is 14 residues long. CDR1 and CDR2 from the germline V gene are SGHRS and YFSETQ. Trimming took 4 bases from V and 2 from J, leaving 13 bases between them. The CDR3 sequence: CASSPRDIAYEQYF. The DNA of the CDR3 is TGCGCCAGCAGCCCCCGGGACATAGCCTACGAGCAGTACTTC.

This clonotype came up a few times. The chain combines TRBV7-9 with TRBJ1-1; 8 bases agree with TRBD1. Germline CDR1 is SEHNR and CDR2 is FQNEAQ (reference sequence). V was clipped by 5 bases and J by 5 bases; unmatched bases: 10. This CDR3 contains 15 residues. CDR3 in amino acids: CASSPRTGKSTEAFF. The CDR3 region has the DNA TGTGCCAGCAGCCCTCGGACAGGGAAGAGTACTGAAGCTTTCTTT.

This clonotype was detected a few times. This sequence joins TRBV4-3 and TRBJ2-7; 8 positions agree with TRBD2. CDR1 is LGHNA and CDR2 is YSLEER in the germline V gene. The CDR3 consists of 16 residues. Germline trimming cut 0 bases from V and 1 base from J; bases unmatched to any gene: 5. CDR3 loop: CASSQDRAGVSYEQYF. In nucleotides, the CDR3 is TGCGCCAGCAGCCAAGATCGAGCGGGAGTGTCCTACGAGCAGTACTTC.

V is TRBV9 and J is TRBJ1-6; TRBD1 aligns across 7 bases. V was clipped by 5 bases and J by 9 bases; unmatched bases: 8. The CDR3 runs 14 residues. Looked up from germline, CDR1 is SGDLS and CDR2 is YYNGEE. CDR3 loop: CASREGARTSPLHF. As DNA, the CDR3 is TGTGCCAGCAGGGAGGGGGCGCGGACTTCACCCCTCCACTTT. Drawing the rest from reference TRBV9 and TRBJ1-6, the complete variable domain is DSGVTQTPKHLITATGQRVTLRCSPRSGDLSVYWYQQSLDQGLQFLIQYYNGEERAKGNILERFSAQQFPDLHSELNLSSLELGDSALYFCASREGARTSPLHFGNGTRLTVT.

A few counts support this clonotype. The chain recombines TRBV4-1 with TRBJ2-3, with 7 bases lining up with TRBD2. The CDR3 spans 15 residues. The V gene end was trimmed by 0 bases and the J gene end by 6 bases; junction bases not matched to a gene: 6. Germline CDR1 reads MGHRA; CDR2 reads YSYEKL. The CDR3 loop reads CASSQDASGRDTQYF. CDR3 bases: TGCGCCAGCAGCCAAGATGCTAGCGGTCGGGATACGCAGTATTTT.

This chain uses TRBV5-1 with TRBJ1-2; 9 bases map to TRBD1. The CDR3 runs to 13 residues. CDR1 SGHRS and CDR2 YFSETQ come from the germline V gene. The junction had 8 bases not matched to a gene; V was cut back by 4 bases and J by 10 bases. CDR3 loop: CASSDLTGGVYTF. The CDR3 bases are TGCGCCAGCAGCGACCTGACAGGGGGGGTCTACACCTTC.

This clonotype was seen more than once but under ten times. The rearrangement joins TRBV7-6 to TRBJ2-3; the D is unclear. The CDR3 is made up of 13 amino acids. The V and J ends lost 4 bases and 8 bases respectively, with 13 bases between them. Germline V gene lookup returns CDR1 SGHVS and CDR2 FNYEAQ. The CDR3 reads CASSSTTEFTQYF. CDR3 in DNA: TGTGCCAGCAGCTCGACCACCGAGTTTACGCAGTATTTT.

The chain carries TRBV7-9 and TRBJ2-7; D possibly corresponds to TRBD2 (5 bases). The germline CDR1 and CDR2 sequences are SEHNR and FQNEAQ (reference sequence). CDR3 length: 15 amino acids. Trimming removed 7 bases from V and 6 bases from J, with 22 bases in between. In DNA form, the CDR3 reads TGTGCCAGCACCTCCGGCAATAGCGCCTGGAGCGAGCAGTACTTC. Protein: CASTSGNSAWSEQYF.

This sequence joins TRBV5-1 and TRBJ1-4; D gene ambiguous. Trimming removed 0 bases from V and 6 bases from J, with 9 bases in between. Germline V CDR1 and CDR2: SGHRS, YFSETQ. The CDR3 loop spans 14 amino acids. The CDR3 reads CASSLAADDEKLFF. The CDR3 DNA reads as TGCGCCAGCAGCTTGGCCGCGGATGATGAAAAACTGTTTTTT.

The V and J genes are TRBV19 and TRBJ2-2, with 7 positions matching TRBD1. CDR1 is LNHDA, CDR2 SQIVND, per germline (reference sequence). J lost 6 bases, V lost 3 bases, and 7 bases had no gene match. This CDR3 contains 15 residues. The CDR3: CASSIDRAFSGELFF. Here the CDR3 DNA reads TGTGCCAGTAGTATCGACAGGGCGTTTTCCGGGGAGCTGTTTTTT.

This clonotype was counted a few times. J is TRBJ2-5 and V is TRBV20-1; 9 bases align to TRBD1. V was pared by 0 bases and J by 7 bases, with 9 bases of the junction left unmatched. This CDR3 has 15 residues. Germline CDR1 is DFQATT and CDR2 is SNEGSKA (reference sequence). The CDR3 bases are TGCAGTGCTAGAGACCGGGACAGGGCGCAGGGGACCCAGTACTTC. Protein product: CSARDRDRAQGTQYF.

The rearrangement links TRBV7-9 to TRBJ2-3; 8 nucleotides align to TRBD1. This CDR3 contains 16 residues. The V and J ends lost 5 bases and 6 bases, in that order; junction bases with no gene match: 13. The V gene's germline CDR1 is SEHNR and CDR2 FQNEAQ (reference sequence). CDR3 DNA sequence: TGTGCCAGCAGCCTCTATCTTGACAGGGGAAGGGATACGCAGTATTTT. Its translation: CASSLYLDRGRDTQYF. Full variable domain (missing parts from reference TRBV7-9 and TRBJ2-3): DTGVSQNPRHKITKRGQNVTFRCDPISEHNRLYWYRQTLGQGPEFLTYFQNEAQLEKSRLLSDRFSAERPKGSFSTLEIQRTEQGDSAMYLCASSLYLDRGRDTQYFGPGTRLTVL.

The table lists this clonotype with many counts. The V call is TRBV5-1, the J call TRBJ2-3, with D possibly being TRBD1 (6 bases). Trimming stripped 0 bases from V and 0 bases from J, with 14 bases between. The CDR3 spans 17 residues. Germline CDR1 and CDR2: SGHRS and YFSETQ. The CDR3 is CASSLGSLQGSTDTQYF. CDR3 coding DNA: TGCGCCAGCAGCTTGGGCTCTCTACAGGGTAGCACAGATACGCAGTATTTT.